Sequencing of this TCR beta chain was carried out in a study of blood T cells in healthy people across ages. V was pared by 1 base and J by 5 bases, with 5 bases of the junction left unmatched. This CDR3 has 15 amino acids. Germline V gene lookup returns CDR1 SGHVS and CDR2 FNYEAQ. For the second PCR, which ran for about 6 to 11 cycles, a sample-barcoded 5' primer and a J-beta primer mix were used. A single record per CDR3 protein comes from TCRdb applying MiXCR to the 5' RACE reads. This sample has 1,100,000 or so distinct CDR3 sequences, with under 45% found just once. V gene TRBV7-6 combines with J gene TRBJ2-5; TRBD2 matches at 9 bases. The sequence came from a woman aged 60-75 years in good health. Sequenced input: blood. The CDR3 nucleotides read TGTGCCAGCAGCTTAGAGGCTAGCGGGATGGAGACCCAGTACTTC. Translated, it gives CASSLEASGMETQYF. The full variable domain, completed using reference TRBV7-6 and TRBJ2-5, is GAGVSQSPRYKVTKRGQDVALRCDPISGHVSLYWYRQALGQGPEFLTYFNYEAQQDKSGLPNDRFSAERPEGSISTLTIQRTEQRDSAMYRCASSLEASGMETQYFGPGTRLLVL.